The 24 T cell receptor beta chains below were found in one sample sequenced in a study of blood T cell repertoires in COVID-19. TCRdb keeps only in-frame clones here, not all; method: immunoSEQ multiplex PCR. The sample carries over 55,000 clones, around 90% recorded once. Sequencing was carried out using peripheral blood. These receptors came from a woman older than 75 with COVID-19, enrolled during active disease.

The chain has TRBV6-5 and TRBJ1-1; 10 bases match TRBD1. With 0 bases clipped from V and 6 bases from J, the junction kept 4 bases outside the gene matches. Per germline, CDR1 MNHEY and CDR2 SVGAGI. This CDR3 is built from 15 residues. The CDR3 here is CASSYSGQGKAEAFF. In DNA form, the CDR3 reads TGTGCCAGCAGTTACTCGGGACAGGGGAAGGCTGAAGCTTTCTTT.

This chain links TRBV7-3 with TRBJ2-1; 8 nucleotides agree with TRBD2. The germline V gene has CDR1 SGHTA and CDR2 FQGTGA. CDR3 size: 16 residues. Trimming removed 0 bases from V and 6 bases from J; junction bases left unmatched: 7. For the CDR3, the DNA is TGTGCCAGCAGCTTAACGTCGGGACTAGGGAGCAATGAGCAGTTCTTC. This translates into CASSLTSGLGSNEQFF.

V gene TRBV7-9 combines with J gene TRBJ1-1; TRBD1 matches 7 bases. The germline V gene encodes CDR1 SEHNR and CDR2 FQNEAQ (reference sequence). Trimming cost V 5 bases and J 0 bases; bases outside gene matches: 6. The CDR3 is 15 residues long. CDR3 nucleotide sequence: TGTGCCAGCAGCGCCCGACAGGGACTGAACACTGAAGCTTTCTTT. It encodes CASSARQGLNTEAFF.

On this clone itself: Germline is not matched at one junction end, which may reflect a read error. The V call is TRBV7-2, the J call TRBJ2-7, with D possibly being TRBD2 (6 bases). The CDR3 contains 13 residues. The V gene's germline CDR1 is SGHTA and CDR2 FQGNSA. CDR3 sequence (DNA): TGTGCCAGCAGCTTATCGAGCGGGTCCCTCCGGGACTTC. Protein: CASSLSSGSLRDF.

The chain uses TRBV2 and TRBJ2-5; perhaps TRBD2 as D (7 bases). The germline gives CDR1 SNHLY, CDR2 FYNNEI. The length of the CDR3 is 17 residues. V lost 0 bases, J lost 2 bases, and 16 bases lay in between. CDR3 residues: CASSEAWGGAKQETQYF. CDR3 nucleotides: TGTGCCAGCAGTGAAGCTTGGGGGGGGGCCAAACAAGAGACCCAGTACTTC.

The DNA for the CDR3 is TGCAGTGCTAGTAGCGGGGGGGCCGGTGAGCAGTTCTTC. Residues: CSASSGGAGEQFF. This sequence joins TRBV20-1 and TRBJ2-1; 11 bases match TRBD2. CDR1 DFQATT and CDR2 SNEGSKA come from the germline V gene (reference sequence). Trimming at V came to 3 bases and at J to 9 bases, leaving 4 bases not matched to a gene. The length of the CDR3 is 13 residues.

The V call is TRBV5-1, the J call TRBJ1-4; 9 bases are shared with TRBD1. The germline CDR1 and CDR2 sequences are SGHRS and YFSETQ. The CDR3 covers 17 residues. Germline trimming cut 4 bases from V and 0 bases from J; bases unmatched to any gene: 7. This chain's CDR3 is CASSLSGQGSTNEKLFF. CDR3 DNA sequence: TGCGCCAGCAGCCTTTCGGGACAGGGATCAACTAATGAAAAACTGTTTTTT.

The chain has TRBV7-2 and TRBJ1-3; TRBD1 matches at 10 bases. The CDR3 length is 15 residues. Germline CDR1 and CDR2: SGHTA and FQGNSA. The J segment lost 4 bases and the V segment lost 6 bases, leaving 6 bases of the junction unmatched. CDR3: CASSTGTGDGNTIYF. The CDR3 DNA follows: TGTGCCAGCAGTACCGGGACAGGGGACGGAAACACCATATATTTT. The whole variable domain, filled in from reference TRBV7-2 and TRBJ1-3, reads GAGVSQSPSNKVTEKGKDVELRCDPISGHTALYWYRQSLGQGLEFLIYFQGNSAPDKSGLPSDRFSAERTGGSVSTLTIQRTQQEDSAVYLCASSTGTGDGNTIYFGEGSWLTVV.

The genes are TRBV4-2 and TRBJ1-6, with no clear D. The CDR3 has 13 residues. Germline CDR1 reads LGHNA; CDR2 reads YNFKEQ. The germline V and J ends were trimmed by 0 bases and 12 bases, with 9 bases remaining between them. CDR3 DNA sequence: TGTGCCAGCAGCCAAGAACCAGGCCGACCCCTCCACTTT. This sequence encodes CASSQEPGRPLHF.

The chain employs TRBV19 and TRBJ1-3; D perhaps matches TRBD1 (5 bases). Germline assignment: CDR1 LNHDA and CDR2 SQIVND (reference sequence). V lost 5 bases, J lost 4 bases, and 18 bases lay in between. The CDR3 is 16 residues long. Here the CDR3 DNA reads TGTGCCAGTAGTTCAAAGCACGGAGGGGCCGGAAACACCATATATTTT. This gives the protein CASSSKHGGAGNTIYF. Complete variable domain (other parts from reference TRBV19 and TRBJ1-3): DGGITQSPKYLFRKEGQNVTLSCEQNLNHDAMYWYRQDPGQGLRLIYYSQIVNDFQKGDIAEGYSVSREKKESFPLTVTSAQKNPTAFYLCASSSKHGGAGNTIYFGEGSWLTVV.

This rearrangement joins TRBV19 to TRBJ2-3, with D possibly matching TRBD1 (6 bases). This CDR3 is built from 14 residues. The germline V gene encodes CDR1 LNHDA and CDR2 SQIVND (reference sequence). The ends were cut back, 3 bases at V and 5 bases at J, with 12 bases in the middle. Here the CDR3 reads CASSMGRGIDTQYF. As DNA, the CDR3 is TGTGCCAGTAGTATGGGCAGGGGCATAGATACGCAGTATTTT. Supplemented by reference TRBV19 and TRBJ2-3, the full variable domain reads DGGITQSPKYLFRKEGQNVTLSCEQNLNHDAMYWYRQDPGQGLRLIYYSQIVNDFQKGDIAEGYSVSREKKESFPLTVTSAQKNPTAFYLCASSMGRGIDTQYFGPGTRLTVL.

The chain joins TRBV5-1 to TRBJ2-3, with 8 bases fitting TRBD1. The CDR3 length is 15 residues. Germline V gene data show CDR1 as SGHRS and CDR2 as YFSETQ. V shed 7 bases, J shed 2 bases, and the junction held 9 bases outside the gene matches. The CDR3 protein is CASVPGTGYTDTQYF. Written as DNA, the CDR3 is TGCGCCAGCGTTCCCGGGACAGGATACACAGATACGCAGTATTTT.

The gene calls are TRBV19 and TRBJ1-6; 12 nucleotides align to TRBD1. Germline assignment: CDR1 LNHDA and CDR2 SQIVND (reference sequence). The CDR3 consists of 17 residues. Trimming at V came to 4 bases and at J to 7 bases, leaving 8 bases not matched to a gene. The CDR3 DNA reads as TGTGCCAGTAGTAAGGGACAGGGGGCGTTGGGAAATTCACCCCTCCACTTT. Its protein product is CASSKGQGALGNSPLHF.

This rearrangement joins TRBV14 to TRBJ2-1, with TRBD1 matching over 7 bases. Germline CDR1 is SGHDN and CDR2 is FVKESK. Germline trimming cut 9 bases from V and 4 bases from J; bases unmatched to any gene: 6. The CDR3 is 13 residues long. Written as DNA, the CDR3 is TGTGCCAGTTCGGGACAGTTGTACAATGAGCAGTTCTTC. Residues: CASSGQLYNEQFF.

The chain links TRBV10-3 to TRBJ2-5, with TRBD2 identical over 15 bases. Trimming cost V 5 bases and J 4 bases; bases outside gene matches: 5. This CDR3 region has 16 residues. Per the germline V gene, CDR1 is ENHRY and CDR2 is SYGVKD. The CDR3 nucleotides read TGTGCCATCAGTCGGACTAGCGGGGGGGCCGTAGAGACCCAGTACTTC. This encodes CAISRTSGGAVETQYF.

The CDR3 coding sequence is TGTGCCTATTCCCGGGACAGACCCTATGGCTACACCTTC. Translation gives CAYSRDRPYGYTF. V is TRBV30 and J is TRBJ1-2; TRBD1 matches 7 bases. CDR1 and CDR2 from the germline V gene are GTSNPN and SVGIG (reference sequence). The CDR3 runs 13 residues. J was trimmed by 4 bases and V by 7 bases; bases with no gene match: 9.

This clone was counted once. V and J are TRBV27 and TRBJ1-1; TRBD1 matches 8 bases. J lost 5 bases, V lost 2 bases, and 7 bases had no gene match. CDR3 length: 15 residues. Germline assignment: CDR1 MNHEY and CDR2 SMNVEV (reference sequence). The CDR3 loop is CASSLGAGGRTEAFF. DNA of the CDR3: TGTGCCAGCAGTTTAGGGGCAGGGGGCAGGACTGAAGCTTTCTTT.

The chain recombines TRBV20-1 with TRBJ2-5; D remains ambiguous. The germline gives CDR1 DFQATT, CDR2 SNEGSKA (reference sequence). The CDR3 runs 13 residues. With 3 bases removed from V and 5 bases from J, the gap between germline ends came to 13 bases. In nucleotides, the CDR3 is TGCAGTGCTAGTCCAGGCCCTCGGGAGACCCAGTACTTC. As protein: CSASPGPRETQYF.

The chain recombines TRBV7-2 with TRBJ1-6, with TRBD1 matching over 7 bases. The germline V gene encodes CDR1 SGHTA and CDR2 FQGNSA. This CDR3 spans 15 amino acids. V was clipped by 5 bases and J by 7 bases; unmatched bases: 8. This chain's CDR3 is CASSPQKQGNSPLHF. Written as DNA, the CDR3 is TGTGCCAGCAGCCCACAAAAACAGGGGAATTCACCCCTCCACTTT.

The CDR3 is CAIREQGNSPLHF. DNA of the CDR3: TGTGCCATCAGGGAGCAGGGGAATTCACCCCTCCACTTT. V usage is TRBV10-3 and J usage is TRBJ1-6, with D perhaps matching TRBD1 (6 bases). Per germline, CDR1 ENHRY and CDR2 SYGVKD. Trimming left V 6 bases short and J 7 bases short, with 10 bases between. This CDR3 comprises 13 residues.

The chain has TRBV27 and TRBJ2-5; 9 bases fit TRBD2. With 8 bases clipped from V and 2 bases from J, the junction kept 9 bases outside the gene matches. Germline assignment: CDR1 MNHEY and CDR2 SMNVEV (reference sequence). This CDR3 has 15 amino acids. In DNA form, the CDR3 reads TGTGCCAGCTCCATCTGGCGGGGGGGTCAAGAGACCCAGTACTTC. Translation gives CASSIWRGGQETQYF.

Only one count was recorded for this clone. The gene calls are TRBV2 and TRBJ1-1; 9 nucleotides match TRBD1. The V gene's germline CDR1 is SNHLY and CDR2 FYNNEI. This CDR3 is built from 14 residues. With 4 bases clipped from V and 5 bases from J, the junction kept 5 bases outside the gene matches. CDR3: CASSVETGGTEAFF. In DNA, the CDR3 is TGTGCCAGCAGTGTTGAGACAGGGGGGACTGAAGCTTTCTTT.

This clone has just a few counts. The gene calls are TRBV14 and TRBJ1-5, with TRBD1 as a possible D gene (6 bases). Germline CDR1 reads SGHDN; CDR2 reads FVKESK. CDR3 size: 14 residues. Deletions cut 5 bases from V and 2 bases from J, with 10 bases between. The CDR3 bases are TGTGCCAGCAGCTCCTCAGGGGGCAATCAGCCCCAGCATTTT. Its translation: CASSSSGGNQPQHF.

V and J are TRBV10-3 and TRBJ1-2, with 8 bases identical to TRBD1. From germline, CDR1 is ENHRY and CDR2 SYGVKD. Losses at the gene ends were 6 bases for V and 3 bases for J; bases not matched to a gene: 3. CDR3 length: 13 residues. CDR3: CAISSDRDYGYTF. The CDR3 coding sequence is TGTGCCATCAGCTCGGACAGGGACTATGGCTACACCTTC.